Each of the 28 T cell receptor beta chains below was sequenced from the same sample in a study of identical twins. MiXCR, run by TCRdb on the 5' RACE reads, gives a single entry per CDR3 protein. The top ten hold 8% to 10% of the sample, which has some 330,000 distinct CDR3 sequences, 8.5% to 10% seen once. The sequencing sample was made of naive T cells sorted from blood. The receptors stem from a woman between 45 and 65 years old in good health.

CDR3 coding DNA: TGTGCCAGCAGCCTAGACCCCGGAGGGGATGAGCAGTTCTTC. Translated: CASSLDPGGDEQFF. The gene calls are TRBV7-9 and TRBJ2-1; D is perhaps TRBD2 (6 bases). This CDR3 contains 14 residues. Trimming shortened V by 5 bases and J by 8 bases, and 16 bases separated the two germline ends. Germline assignment: CDR1 SEHNR and CDR2 FQNEAQ (reference sequence).

The CDR3, as DNA: TGTGCCAGTAGTATAGGGGACCCGGCGACCCAGTACTTC. It yields the protein CASSIGDPATQYF. This chain connects TRBV19 to TRBJ2-5; D tentatively fits TRBD1 or TRBD2 (5 bases each). With 1 base removed from V and 7 bases from J, the gap between germline ends came to 10 bases. The CDR3 consists of 13 residues. CDR1 is LNHDA and CDR2 is SQIVND in the germline V gene (reference sequence). Supplemented by reference TRBV19 and TRBJ2-5, the full variable domain reads DGGITQSPKYLFRKEGQNVTLSCEQNLNHDAMYWYRQDPGQGLRLIYYSQIVNDFQKGDIAEGYSVSREKKESFPLTVTSAQKNPTAFYLCASSIGDPATQYFGPGTRLLVL.

This clonotype was detected only a few times. V is TRBV11-3 and J is TRBJ2-2; D call uncertain. CDR1 and CDR2 from the germline V gene are SGHNT and YENEEA. The CDR3 contains 14 residues. Deletions cut 1 base from V and 6 bases from J, with 9 bases between. CDR3: CASSLVDDPGELFF. CDR3 nucleotides: TGTGCCAGCAGCTTAGTGGATGACCCCGGGGAGCTGTTTTTT.

This clonotype has just a few counts. V gene TRBV3-1 combines with J gene TRBJ2-3; D is perhaps TRBD1 (6 bases). The CDR3 loop spans 15 amino acids. Between the trimmed V and J ends, which lost 3 bases and 2 bases, there was a span of 12 bases. CDR1 and CDR2 from the germline V gene are LGHDT and YNNKEL (reference sequence). DNA of the CDR3: TGTGCCAGCAGCCAGGCAGGGGAGACCACAGATACGCAGTATTTT. Residues: CASSQAGETTDTQYF.

The J gene is TRBJ2-1, the V gene TRBV10-3; a possible D gene is TRBD1 (6 bases). V dropped 9 bases and J dropped 2 bases, with 14 bases sitting between them. This CDR3 has 14 amino acids. Looked up from germline, CDR1 is ENHRY and CDR2 is SYGVKD. Here the CDR3 reads CAISGDTTYNEQFF. CDR3 in DNA: TGTGCCATTTCTGGGGACACCACCTACAATGAGCAGTTCTTC.

This clonotype was seen ten or more times. The chain combines TRBV20-1 with TRBJ2-7, with D perhaps matching TRBD1 or TRBD2 (5 bases each). V dropped 5 bases and J dropped 1 base, with 9 bases sitting between them. CDR3 length: 12 residues. The germline gives CDR1 DFQATT, CDR2 SNEGSKA (reference sequence). The CDR3 sequence is CSAFRESYEQYF. The CDR3 nucleotides are TGCAGTGCTTTCAGGGAGTCCTACGAGCAGTACTTC.

The chain is built from TRBV29-1 and TRBJ1-2; D uncertain. Trimming shortened V by 4 bases and J by 8 bases, and 11 bases separated the two germline ends. This CDR3 is 11 amino acids long. CDR1 SQVTM and CDR2 ANQGSEA come from the germline V gene. Here the CDR3 DNA reads TGCAGCGTTGGGGGTCTGAGGGGCTACACCTTC. Translating it yields CSVGGLRGYTF. Looking up the rest from reference TRBV29-1 and TRBJ1-2 gives the full variable domain: SAVISQKPSRDICQRGTSLTIQCQVDSQVTMMFWYRQQPGQSLTLIATANQGSEATYESGFVIDKFPISRPNLTFSTLTVSNMSPEDSSIYLCSVGGLRGYTFGSGTRLTVV.

This clonotype showed up just a few times. The V call is TRBV6-2 or TRBV6-3, the J call TRBJ1-1, with a tentative D call TRBD1 (6 bases). Germline lookup yields CDR1 MNHEY and CDR2 SVGEGT. Trimming removed 0 bases from V and 2 bases from J, with 13 bases in between. This CDR3 has 16 residues. The CDR3 DNA reads as TGTGCCAGCAGTTACTCGATTTGGGGGGCTAACACTGAAGCTTTCTTT. Encoded protein: CASSYSIWGANTEAFF.

This sequence joins TRBV29-1 and TRBJ2-1, with D uncertain. Trimming removed 4 bases at V and 2 bases at J, with 12 bases between. There are 14 residues in the CDR3. Germline V gene lookup returns CDR1 SQVTM and CDR2 ANQGSEA. CDR3 in amino acids: CSVVPSVAYNEQFF. CDR3 nucleotides: TGCAGCGTTGTCCCCTCGGTAGCCTACAATGAGCAGTTCTTC.

This clonotype was seen a handful of times. The chain combines TRBV29-1 with TRBJ2-1; TRBD2 is a possible D gene (7 bases). V gave up 7 bases and J gave up 6 bases, with 19 bases separating them. CDR1 SQVTM and CDR2 ANQGSEA come from the germline V gene. The CDR3 has 14 residues. CDR3 residues: CSGGGAGQANEQFF. The DNA for the CDR3 is TGCAGCGGAGGGGGGGCTGGGCAAGCCAATGAGCAGTTCTTC.

The rearrangement joins TRBV25-1 to TRBJ2-1; the match to TRBD2 covers 7 bases. With 8 bases clipped from V and 2 bases from J, the junction kept 6 bases outside the gene matches. CDR1 is MGHDK, CDR2 SYGVNS, per germline. The CDR3 covers 14 residues. CDR3: CASSKAGAYNEQFF. The DNA for the CDR3 is TGTGCCAGCTCGAAGGCGGGAGCCTACAATGAGCAGTTCTTC.

This clonotype showed up just a few times. The CDR3 here is CASSLQEEKLFF. As DNA, the CDR3 is TGTGCCAGCAGCTTACAAGAGGAAAAACTGTTTTTT. The chain recombines TRBV7-9 with TRBJ1-4; the D is unclear. The V end lost 2 bases, the J end lost 8 bases, and 6 bases lay between the germline ends. The CDR3 has 12 amino acids. Per germline, CDR1 SEHNR and CDR2 FQNEAQ (reference sequence).

This clonotype was observed a handful of times. J is TRBJ2-7 and V is TRBV11-2, with D tentatively TRBD2 (6 bases). CDR1 and CDR2 from the germline V gene are SGHAT and FQNNGV. The CDR3 spans 17 residues. Trimming pared 6 bases from V and 0 bases from J, leaving 21 bases between. This CDR3 reads CASSGSSGGKGSYEQYF. CDR3 sequence (DNA): TGTGCCAGCAGTGGGTCGTCGGGCGGGAAGGGCTCCTACGAGCAGTACTTC.

This clonotype was seen a few times. V is TRBV29-1 and J is TRBJ2-7, with D maybe TRBD1 (6 bases). The CDR3 covers 13 residues. The V gene's germline CDR1 is SQVTM and CDR2 ANQGSEA. V lost 6 bases, J lost 3 bases, and 15 bases lay in between. CDR3 loop: CSVQVGGSYEQYV. CDR3 nucleotides: TGCAGCGTCCAAGTAGGGGGTAGCTACGAGCAGTACGTC.

This clonotype was detected a few times. This rearrangement joins TRBV20-1 to TRBJ2-1; unclear D gene. V lost 3 bases to trimming and J lost 4 bases, with 7 bases between them. Germline V gives CDR1 DFQATT, CDR2 SNEGSKA (reference sequence). The CDR3 contains 12 residues. The CDR3 DNA reads as TGCAGTGCTAGGAGCGAGTACAATGAGCAGTTCTTC. This sequence encodes CSARSEYNEQFF.

J is TRBJ2-7 and V is TRBV30; D gene uncertain. The V gene lost 3 bases and the J gene lost 7 bases, with 10 bases spanning the gap. Germline V gene data show CDR1 as GTSNPN and CDR2 as SVGIG (reference sequence). The CDR3 is 11 residues long. The CDR3 sequence is CAWSRRREQYF. For the CDR3, the DNA is TGTGCCTGGAGCCGACGGCGGGAGCAGTACTTC.

This clonotype was detected a few times. The genes are TRBV20-1 and TRBJ1-2, with D perhaps matching TRBD1 (6 bases). This CDR3 has 16 residues. Trimming shortened V by 4 bases and J by 0 bases, and 18 bases separated the two germline ends. The V gene's germline CDR1 is DFQATT and CDR2 SNEGSKA (reference sequence). CDR3 DNA: TGCAGTGCTACGGGGGGCAGGGCGGGAGCTAACTATGGCTACACCTTC. Translation gives CSATGGRAGANYGYTF.

This chain uses TRBV27 with TRBJ2-2, with D unclear. Deletions cut 6 bases from V and 7 bases from J, with 15 bases between. This CDR3 region has 14 residues. Germline CDR1 reads MNHEY; CDR2 reads SMNVEV (reference sequence). CDR3 nucleotide sequence: TGTGCCAGCAGCTCCGGGCTAGTAAGCGGGGAGCTGTTTTTT. Residues: CASSSGLVSGELFF.

The rearrangement joins TRBV24-1 to TRBJ2-3, with D unclear. This CDR3 has 13 residues. V was shortened by 1 base and J by 4 bases, with 5 bases between the two germline ends. Germline V gene sequence: CDR1 KGHDR, CDR2 SFDVKD. The CDR3 nucleotides read TGTGCCACCAGTGATTTTAAGGCAGATACGCAGTATTTT. Protein sequence: CATSDFKADTQYF.

The chain combines TRBV5-1 with TRBJ2-3, with 9 positions matching TRBD2. The CDR3 has 17 amino acids. The V segment lost 0 bases and the J segment 2 bases; nucleotides outside the gene matches: 7. Germline CDR1 is SGHRS and CDR2 is YFSETQ. CDR3 residues: CASSLAKTSGTTDTQYF. CDR3 bases: TGCGCCAGCAGCTTGGCCAAGACTAGCGGAACCACAGATACGCAGTATTTT.

V gene TRBV5-1 combines with J gene TRBJ1-1; D may be TRBD1 (5 bases). The V end was cut by 1 base, the J end by 4 bases, with 11 bases between. Per germline, CDR1 SGHRS and CDR2 YFSETQ. The CDR3 consists of 14 residues. The CDR3: CASSLSAGGTEAFF. As DNA, the CDR3 is TGCGCCAGCAGCTTGAGCGCGGGGGGCACTGAAGCTTTCTTT. The whole variable domain, filled in from reference TRBV5-1 and TRBJ1-1, reads KAGVTQTPRYLIKTRGQQVTLSCSPISGHRSVSWYQQTPGQGLQFLFEYFSETQRNKGNFPGRFSGRQFSNSRSEMNVSTLELGDSALYLCASSLSAGGTEAFFGQGTRLTVV.

The chain is built from TRBV2 and TRBJ2-2; 7 nucleotides align to TRBD2. The CDR3 loop spans 15 amino acids. After removal of 0 bases from V and 7 bases from J, the junction contained 5 bases not matched to a gene. Per the germline V gene, CDR1 is SNHLY and CDR2 is FYNNEI. The CDR3 nucleotides are TGTGCCAGCAGTGAAGCGCTGATAGCGGGCGGGGAGCTGTTTTTT. Its translation is CASSEALIAGGELFF.

The chain recombines TRBV25-1 with TRBJ1-2; the match to TRBD1 covers 12 bases. CDR3 length equals 15 residues. Germline V gene lookup returns CDR1 MGHDK and CDR2 SYGVNS. V gave up 4 bases and J gave up 7 bases; unmatched junction bases: 7. Here the CDR3 reads CASSAWGQGAGGYTF. CDR3 DNA sequence: TGTGCCAGCAGTGCCTGGGGACAGGGGGCGGGTGGCTACACCTTC.

This clonotype was observed a few times. This chain joins TRBV29-1 and TRBJ1-1; D is possibly TRBD1 (6 bases). V shed 6 bases and J shed 0 bases, with 17 bases lying between them. CDR3 size: 15 residues. CDR1 and CDR2 (germline): SQVTM, ANQGSEA. The CDR3 protein is CSVGQLALMNTEAFF. Here the CDR3 DNA reads TGCAGCGTAGGACAGTTGGCCCTTATGAACACTGAAGCTTTCTTT. Full variable domain (missing parts from reference TRBV29-1 and TRBJ1-1): SAVISQKPSRDICQRGTSLTIQCQVDSQVTMMFWYRQQPGQSLTLIATANQGSEATYESGFVIDKFPISRPNLTFSTLTVSNMSPEDSSIYLCSVGQLALMNTEAFFGQGTRLTVV.

This chain joins TRBV6-1 and TRBJ2-7; the match to TRBD1 covers 9 bases. The CDR3 has 15 residues. J lost 3 bases, V lost 2 bases, and 5 bases had no gene match. The germline V gene encodes CDR1 MNHNS and CDR2 SASEGT. In nucleotides, the CDR3 is TGTGCCAGCAGTGAAAATTGGGGACAGGGCTACGAGCAGTACTTC. Residues: CASSENWGQGYEQYF.

The V gene is TRBV11-2, the J gene TRBJ2-3, with 12 bases aligning to TRBD2. V shed 1 base and J 7 bases; nucleotides not matched to a gene: 9. CDR3 length: 17 residues. Germline CDR1 SGHAT, CDR2 FQNNGV. The CDR3 loop reads CASSLVARTSGNHTQYF. The CDR3 DNA reads as TGTGCCAGCAGCTTAGTTGCGAGGACTAGCGGGAATCATACGCAGTATTTT.

This chain uses TRBV4-1 with TRBJ2-7, with 9 bases matching TRBD2. This CDR3 has 15 amino acids. CDR1 MGHRA and CDR2 YSYEKL come from the germline V gene. Germline trimming cut 3 bases from V and 0 bases from J; bases unmatched to any gene: 3. Written as DNA, the CDR3 is TGCGCCAGCAGCCACCTAGCGGGGCCCTCCTACGAGCAGTACGTC. Translation: CASSHLAGPSYEQYV.

This clonotype was found a few times. DNA of the CDR3: TGTGCCAGCAGCTTAGGGAACTACGAATACAATGAGCAGTTCTTC. It encodes CASSLGNYEYNEQFF. V gene TRBV11-3 combines with J gene TRBJ2-1; D not resolved. The germline V gene has CDR1 SGHNT and CDR2 YENEEA. CDR3 length: 15 amino acids. V lost 1 base, J lost 4 bases, and 11 bases lay in between. Using reference TRBV11-3 and TRBJ2-1 for the parts outside the CDR3, the full variable domain is EAGVVQSPRYKIIEKKQPVAFWCNPISGHNTLYWYLQNLGQGPELLIRYENEEAVDDSQLPKDRFSAERLKGVDSTLKIQPAELGDSAVYLCASSLGNYEYNEQFFGPGTRLTVL.